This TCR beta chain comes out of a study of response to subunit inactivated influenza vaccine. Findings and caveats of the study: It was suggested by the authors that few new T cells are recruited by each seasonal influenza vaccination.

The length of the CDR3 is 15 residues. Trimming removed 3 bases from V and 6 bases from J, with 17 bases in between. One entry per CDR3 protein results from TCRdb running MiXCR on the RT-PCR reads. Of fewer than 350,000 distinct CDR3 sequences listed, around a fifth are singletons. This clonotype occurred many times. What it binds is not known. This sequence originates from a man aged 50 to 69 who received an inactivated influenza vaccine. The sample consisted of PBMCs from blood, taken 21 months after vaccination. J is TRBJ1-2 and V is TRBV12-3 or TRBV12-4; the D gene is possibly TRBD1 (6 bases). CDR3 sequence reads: CASSFVGRGSDGYTF. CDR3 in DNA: TGTGCCAGCAGTTTTGTAGGCAGGGGATCGGATGGCTACACCTTC.